This T cell receptor (beta chain) originates from a study of beta chain features in type 1 diabetes. Deletions cut 0 bases from V and 5 bases from J, with 14 bases between. The CDR3 totals 15 residues. Germline V gives CDR1 SGDLS, CDR2 YYNGEE. This clone has just a few counts. Its target is unknown. Study-level results: Whether HLA type influences TCRB rearrangement remained unresolved here. A greater similarity of naive, central memory and Treg TCRB repertoires was seen among patients than among healthy donors. All four CD4+ subsets of Type 1 diabetes patients contained TCRB CDR3s that were moderately but significantly shorter. With patients and controls alike, PCR might favor shorter templates to an equal degree.

Sorting of CD4+ naive, central memory, regulatory and stem cell-like memory cells was performed via CD45RO/CCR7/CD25/CD127/CD95/CD27. The isolated RNA, all of it, was reverse transcribed, so expressed TCRB transcripts were what got sequenced. Sequenced by immunoSEQ multiplex PCR; TCRdb stores in-frame clones only, minus some. The repertoire includes more than 550,000 clones, 11% to 15% of them detected once, and roughly 0.04% sits in the top ten. The receptor was isolated from a man between 18 and 35 years old with type 1 diabetes. The chain carries TRBV9 and TRBJ1-1, with D maybe TRBD1 (5 bases). The sequenced material came from naive CD4+ T cells from blood. Here the CDR3 DNA reads TGTGCCAGCAGCGTAGCTCAGGCGGGGGTAACTGAAGCTTTCTTT. Amino acid sequence: CASSVAQAGVTEAFF.